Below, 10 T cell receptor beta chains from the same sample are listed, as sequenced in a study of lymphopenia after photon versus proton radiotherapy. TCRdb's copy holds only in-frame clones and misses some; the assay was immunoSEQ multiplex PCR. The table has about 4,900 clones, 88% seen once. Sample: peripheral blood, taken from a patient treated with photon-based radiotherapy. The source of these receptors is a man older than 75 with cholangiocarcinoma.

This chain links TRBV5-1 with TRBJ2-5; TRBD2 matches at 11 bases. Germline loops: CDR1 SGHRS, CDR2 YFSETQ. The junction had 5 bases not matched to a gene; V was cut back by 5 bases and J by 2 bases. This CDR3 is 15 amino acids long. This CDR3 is CASSPRLAGQETQYF. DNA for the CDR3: TGCGCCAGCAGTCCCAGACTAGCGGGGCAAGAGACCCAGTACTTC.

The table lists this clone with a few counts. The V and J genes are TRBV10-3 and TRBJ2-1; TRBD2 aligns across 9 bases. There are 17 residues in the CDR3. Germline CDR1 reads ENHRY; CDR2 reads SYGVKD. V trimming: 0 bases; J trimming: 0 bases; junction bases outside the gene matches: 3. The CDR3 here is CAISESGGRASYNEQFF. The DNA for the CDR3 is TGTGCCATCAGTGAGTCCGGCGGGAGGGCCTCCTACAATGAGCAGTTCTTC.

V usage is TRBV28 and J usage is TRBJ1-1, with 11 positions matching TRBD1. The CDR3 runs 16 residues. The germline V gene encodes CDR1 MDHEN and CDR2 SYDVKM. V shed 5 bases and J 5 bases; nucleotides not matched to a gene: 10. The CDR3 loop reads CASSGQGARGGTEAFF. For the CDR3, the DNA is TGTGCCAGCAGTGGACAGGGGGCGAGGGGTGGGACTGAAGCTTTCTTT.

CDR3 loop: CASSLIDRATF. CDR3 in DNA: TGTGCCAGCAGCTTAATAGACCGGGCCACCTTC. The J gene is TRBJ1-2, the V gene TRBV7-2; no firm D call. From germline, CDR1 is SGHTA and CDR2 FQGNSA. The CDR3 is 11 residues long. V lost 2 bases, J lost 13 bases, and 11 bases lay in between.

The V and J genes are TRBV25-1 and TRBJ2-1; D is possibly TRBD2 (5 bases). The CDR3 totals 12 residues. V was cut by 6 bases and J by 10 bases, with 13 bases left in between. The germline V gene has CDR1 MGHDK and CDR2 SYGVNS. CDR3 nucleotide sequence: TGTGCCAGCAGGGCTGACTATCCCGAGCAGTTCTTC. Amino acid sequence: CASRADYPEQFF.

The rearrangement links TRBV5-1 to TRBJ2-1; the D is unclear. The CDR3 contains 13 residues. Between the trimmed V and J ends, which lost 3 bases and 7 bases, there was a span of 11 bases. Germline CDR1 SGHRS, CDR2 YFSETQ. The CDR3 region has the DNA TGCGCCAGCAGCTCGTCTGTAGGGAATGAGCAGTTCTTC. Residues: CASSSSVGNEQFF. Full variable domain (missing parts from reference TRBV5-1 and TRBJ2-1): KAGVTQTPRYLIKTRGQQVTLSCSPISGHRSVSWYQQTPGQGLQFLFEYFSETQRNKGNFPGRFSGRQFSNSRSEMNVSTLELGDSALYLCASSSSVGNEQFFGPGTRLTVL.

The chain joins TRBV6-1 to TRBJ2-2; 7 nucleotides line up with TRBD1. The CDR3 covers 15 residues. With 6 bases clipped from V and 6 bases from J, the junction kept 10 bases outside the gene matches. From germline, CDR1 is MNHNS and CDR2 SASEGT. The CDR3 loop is CASRLDRKGAGELFF. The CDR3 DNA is TGTGCCAGCAGATTGGACAGGAAAGGGGCCGGGGAGCTGTTTTTT.

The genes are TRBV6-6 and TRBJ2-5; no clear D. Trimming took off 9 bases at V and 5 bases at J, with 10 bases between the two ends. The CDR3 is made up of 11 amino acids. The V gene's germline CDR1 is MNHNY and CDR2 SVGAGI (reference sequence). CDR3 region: CASLFGETQYF. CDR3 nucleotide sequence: TGTGCCAGTTTATTTGGCGAGACCCAGTACTTC.

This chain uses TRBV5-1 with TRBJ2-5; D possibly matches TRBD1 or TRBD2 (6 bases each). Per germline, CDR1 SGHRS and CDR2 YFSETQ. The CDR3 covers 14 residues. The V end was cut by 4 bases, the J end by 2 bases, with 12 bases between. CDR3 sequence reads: CASSGGTLQETQYF. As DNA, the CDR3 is TGCGCCAGCAGCGGCGGGACACTACAAGAGACCCAGTACTTC.

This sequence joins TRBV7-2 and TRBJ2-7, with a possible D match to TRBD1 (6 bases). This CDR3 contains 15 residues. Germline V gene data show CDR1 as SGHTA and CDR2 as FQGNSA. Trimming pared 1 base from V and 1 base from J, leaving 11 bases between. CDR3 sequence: CASSLELGGSYEQYF. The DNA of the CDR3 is TGTGCCAGCAGCTTAGAACTAGGGGGTTCCTACGAGCAGTACTTC.